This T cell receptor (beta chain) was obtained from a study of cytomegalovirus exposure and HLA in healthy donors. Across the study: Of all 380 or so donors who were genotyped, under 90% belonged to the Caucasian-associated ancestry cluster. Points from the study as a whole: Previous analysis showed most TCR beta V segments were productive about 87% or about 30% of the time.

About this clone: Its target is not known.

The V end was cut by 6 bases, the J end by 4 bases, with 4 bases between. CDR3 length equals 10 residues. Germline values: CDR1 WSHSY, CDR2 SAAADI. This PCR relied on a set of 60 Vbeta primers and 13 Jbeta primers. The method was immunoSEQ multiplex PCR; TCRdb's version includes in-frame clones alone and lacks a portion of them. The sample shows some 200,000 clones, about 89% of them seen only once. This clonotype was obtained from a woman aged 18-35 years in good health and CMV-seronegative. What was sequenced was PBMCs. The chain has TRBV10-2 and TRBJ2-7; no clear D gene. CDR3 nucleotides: TGCGCCAGCAGGAGTTACGAGCAGTACTTC. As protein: CASRSYEQYF.